This T cell receptor (beta chain) comes out of a study of naive and memory T cell subsets. Regarding the study as a whole: Possibly reflecting memory cells re-expressing CD45RA, a few larger clonotypes occurred in naive repertoires, especially CD8.

Both TRBC1 and TRBC2 were covered by a beta constant-region primer of two equimolar oligonucleotides. Ligated cDNA was amplified by four rounds of PCR with nested alpha and beta constant-region primers and SP2. MiXCR, applied by TCRdb to the UMI-ligation and nested PCR reads, yields one record per CDR3 protein. The repertoire has over 110,000 distinct CDR3 sequences, approximately 21% of them found once; the top ten carry about 0.63%. This clonotype was detected only a few times. The target antigen is unknown. The CDR3 covers 18 residues. V lost 4 bases and J lost 5; bases outside the gene matches: 14. Germline V gene lookup returns CDR1 LGHDT and CDR2 YNNKEL (reference sequence).

The specimen sequenced was naive CD8+ T cells from blood. The source is a human donor in good health. The chain uses TRBV3-1 and TRBJ2-7; 13 bases match TRBD2. The CDR3 here is CASSLRLAGGPRKDEQYF. The CDR3, as DNA: TGTGCCAGCAGCCTCCGACTAGCGGGAGGCCCCCGAAAGGACGAGCAGTACTTC.